This paragraph reports one T cell receptor beta chain. This sample is part of a study of blood T cell repertoires in COVID-19. Background on the study: Acute and convalescent COVID-19 samples came from the United States, Italy and Spain.

Those enrolled, adults aged roughly 18 to 95 years, came from under 25 US areas. Which cohort a participant joined came from the clinical history participants gave. This CDR3 region has 14 residues. Trimming cost V 2 bases and J 5 bases, with 12 bases left between them. The germline CDR1 and CDR2 sequences are SNHLY and FYNNEI. Under the authors' procedure: Amplification of reference gene primers was used by the study to estimate nucleated cell counts. The protocol was immunoSEQ multiplex PCR, while the TCRdb copy is restricted to in-frame clones and leaves out a portion. Clonal size and the V and J genes are those of that table, whereas D and trimming came from the DNA. The table includes around 130,000 clones, 84% detected once.

The sample was PBMCs or T cells enriched from blood (not recorded which). The genes are TRBV2 and TRBJ1-2; maybe TRBD1 (6 bases). This TCR was sampled from a woman aged 45-60 years with acute COVID-19. The DNA of the CDR3 is TGTGCCAGCAGTGAACGCAGGGGCGCGTATGGCTACACCTTC. This sequence encodes CASSERRGAYGYTF.